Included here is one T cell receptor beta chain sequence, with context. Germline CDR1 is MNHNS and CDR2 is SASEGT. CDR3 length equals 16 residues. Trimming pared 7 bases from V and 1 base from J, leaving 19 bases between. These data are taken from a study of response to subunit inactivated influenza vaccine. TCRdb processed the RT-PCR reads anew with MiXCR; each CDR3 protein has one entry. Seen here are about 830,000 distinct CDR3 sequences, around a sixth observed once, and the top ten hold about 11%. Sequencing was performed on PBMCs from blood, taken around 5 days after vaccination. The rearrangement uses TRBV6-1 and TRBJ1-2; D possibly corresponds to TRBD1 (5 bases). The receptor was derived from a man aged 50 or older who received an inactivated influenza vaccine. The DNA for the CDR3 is TGTGCCAGCACCAAGGGAGAGGGGAACCGTAACTATGGCTACACCTTC. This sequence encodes CASTKGEGNRNYGYTF.